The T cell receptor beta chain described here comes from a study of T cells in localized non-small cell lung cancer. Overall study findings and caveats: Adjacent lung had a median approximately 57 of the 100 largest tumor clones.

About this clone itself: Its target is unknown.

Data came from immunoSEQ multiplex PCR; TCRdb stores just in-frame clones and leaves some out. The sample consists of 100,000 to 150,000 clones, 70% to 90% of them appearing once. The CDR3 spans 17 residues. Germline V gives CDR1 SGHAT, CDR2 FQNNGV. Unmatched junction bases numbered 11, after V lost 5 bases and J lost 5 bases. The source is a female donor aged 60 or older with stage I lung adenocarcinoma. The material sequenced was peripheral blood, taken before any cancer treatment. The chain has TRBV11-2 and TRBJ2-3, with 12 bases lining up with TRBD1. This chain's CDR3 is CASSRTFGTGGKDTQYF. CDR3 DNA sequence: TGTGCCAGCAGCCGGACATTCGGGACAGGGGGCAAAGATACGCAGTATTTT.